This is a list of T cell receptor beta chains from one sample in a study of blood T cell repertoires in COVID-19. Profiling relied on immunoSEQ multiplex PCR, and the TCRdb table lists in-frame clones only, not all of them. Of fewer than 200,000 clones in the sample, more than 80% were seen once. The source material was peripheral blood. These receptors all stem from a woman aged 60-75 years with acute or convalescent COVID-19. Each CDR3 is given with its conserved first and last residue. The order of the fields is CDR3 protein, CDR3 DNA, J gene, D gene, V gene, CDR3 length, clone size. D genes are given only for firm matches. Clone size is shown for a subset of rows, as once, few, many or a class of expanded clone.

CASSPSGGSNQPQHF | TGCGCCAGCAGTCCCTCGGGGGGGAGCAATCAGCCCCAGCATTTT | TRBJ1-5 | - | TRBV5-1 | 15 | -
CASSRGTPEAFF | TGTGCCAGCAGCCGTGGGACACCTGAAGCTTTCTTT | TRBJ1-1 | - | TRBV12-3/TRBV12-4 | 12 | -
CASSLGSARRAFF | TGTGCCAGCAGTTTAGGGTCTGCGCGGAGGGCTTTCTTT | TRBJ1-1 | - | TRBV28 | 13 | -
CSASRSSGQETQYF | TGCAGTGCTAGTCGGTCTAGCGGACAAGAGACCCAGTACTTC | TRBJ2-5 | TRBD2 | TRBV20-1 | 14 | once
CASSQVAKNIQYF | TGTGCCAGTTCCCAGGTAGCCAAAAACATTCAGTACTTC | TRBJ2-4 | - | TRBV12-3/TRBV12-4 | 13 | -
CASSLGEDYNEQFF | TGTGCCAGCAGCTTGGGGGAGGACTACAATGAGCAGTTCTTC | TRBJ2-1 | - | TRBV5-8 | 14 | once
CAWTITGAGGYTF | TGTGCCTGGACGATAACAGGGGCAGGGGGCTACACCTTC | TRBJ1-2 | TRBD1 | TRBV30 | 13 | -
CASSPLGLANNEQFF | TGTGCCAGCAGCCCTCTTGGGCTGGCCAACAATGAGCAGTTCTTC | TRBJ2-1 | - | TRBV9 | 15 | -
CASSPVGGRDTQYF | TGTGCCAGCAGCCCAGTGGGGGGACGAGATACGCAGTATTTT | TRBJ2-3 | - | TRBV7-3 | 14 | -
CASSRQGIEQFF | TGTGCCAGCAGCAGACAGGGTATTGAGCAGTTCTTC | TRBJ2-1 | TRBD1 | TRBV14 | 12 | once
CAWGGQYYEQYF | TGTGCCTGGGGGGGACAGTACTACGAGCAGTACTTC | TRBJ2-7 | TRBD1 | TRBV30 | 12 | -
CASSQDKQGYNYGYTF | TGTGCCAGCAGCCAAGATAAACAGGGGTATAACTATGGCTACACCTTC | TRBJ1-2 | TRBD1 | TRBV3-1/TRBV3-2 | 16 | -
CASSPRQGAISGYTF | TGTGCCAGCAGCCCTAGACAGGGGGCAATAAGTGGCTACACCTTC | TRBJ1-2 | TRBD1 | TRBV14 | 15 | -
CARRPVAKNIQYF | TGTGCCAGACGCCCGGTAGCCAAAAACATTCAGTACTTC | TRBJ2-4 | - | TRBV6-4 | 13 | -
CASSRNRGSSYNSPLHF | TGCGCCAGCAGCAGAAACAGGGGGAGCTCCTATAATTCACCCCTCCACTTT | TRBJ1-6 | TRBD1 | TRBV5-1 | 17 | once
CASSQYTGLMNTEAFF | TGTGCCAGCAGCCAATATACGGGGTTAATGAACACTGAAGCTTTCTTT | TRBJ1-1 | - | TRBV14 | 16 | -
CASSKVSGQFTYEQYF | TGTGCCAGCAGCAAAGTAAGTGGACAGTTTACCTACGAGCAGTACTTC | TRBJ2-7 | - | TRBV21-1 | 16 | -
CASGTVQETQYF | TGTGCCAGCGGGACAGTACAAGAGACCCAGTACTTC | TRBJ2-5 | TRBD1 | TRBV6-5 | 12 | -
CASRGPGQNYGYTF | TGTGCCAGCAGGGGGCCGGGACAGAACTATGGCTACACCTTC | TRBJ1-2 | TRBD1 | TRBV7-9 | 14 | -
CASQPVAGGAKNIQYF | TGTGCCAGCCAGCCAGTAGCGGGAGGCGCCAAAAACATTCAGTACTTC | TRBJ2-4 | TRBD2 | TRBV7-2 | 16 | few
CSVELLEGTEAFF | TGCAGCGTTGAACTGCTTGAGGGCACTGAAGCTTTCTTT | TRBJ1-1 | - | TRBV29-1 | 13 | -
CASSLLGRSGYTF | TGTGCCAGCAGTTTACTGGGGCGTTCTGGCTACACCTTC | TRBJ1-2 | - | TRBV12-3/TRBV12-4 | 13 | -
CASSLGGSGRGETQYF | TGTGCCAGCAGCTTAGGAGGTAGCGGGAGGGGAGAGACCCAGTACTTC | TRBJ2-5 | TRBD2 | TRBV7-9 | 16 | -
CSASPAGGNYGYTF | TGCAGTGCTAGTCCGGCAGGAGGCAACTATGGCTACACCTTC | TRBJ1-2 | - | TRBV20-1 | 14 | -
CASSPGSMNTEAFF | TGTGCCAGCAGCCCAGGAAGCATGAACACTGAAGCTTTCTTT | TRBJ1-1 | - | TRBV7-3 | 14 | -
CASSPDDRDGYTF | TGTGCCAGCAGCCCAGATGACAGGGATGGCTACACCTTC | TRBJ1-2 | TRBD1 | TRBV3-1/TRBV3-2 | 13 | -
CSSLEVQGYGYTF | TGCAGCTCATTAGAGGTACAGGGATATGGCTACACCTTC | TRBJ1-2 | - | TRBV29-1 | 13 | -
CASSQEMLSGTLTGELFF | TGCGCCAGCAGCCAAGAAATGTTGTCCGGGACACTCACCGGGGAGCTGTTTTTT | TRBJ2-2 | - | TRBV4-1 | 18 | -
CASTTGTLYGYTF | TGTGCCAGCACCACAGGGACACTCTATGGCTACACCTTC | TRBJ1-2 | - | TRBV6-5 | 13 | -
CASSHPLQRAQSSYNSPLHF | TGTGCCAGCAGTCACCCCTTACAGAGAGCACAGAGCTCCTATAATTCACCCCTCCACTTT | TRBJ1-6 | - | TRBV28 | 20 | once
CASSLVLGTLNYGYTF | TGTGCCAGCAGCTTAGTTTTGGGCACCCTTAACTATGGCTACACCTTC | TRBJ1-2 | - | TRBV7-9 | 16 | -
CASSTGTRSEKLFF | TGCGCCAGCAGCACAGGGACGCGGTCCGAAAAACTGTTTTTT | TRBJ1-4 | - | TRBV5-1 | 14 | -
CASSTSVGYTF | TGTGCCAGCAGTACGTCAGTTGGCTACACCTTC | TRBJ1-2 | - | TRBV6-5 | 11 | -
CASSLGASGSDTQYF | TGCGCCAGCAGCTTGGGAGCTAGCGGGAGTGATACGCAGTATTTT | TRBJ2-3 | TRBD2 | TRBV5-1 | 15 | few
CASSLGPQGGNSYGYTF | TGTGCCAGCAGCTTAGGGCCTCAGGGGGGTAATAGCTATGGCTACACCTTC | TRBJ1-2 | TRBD1 | TRBV7-2 | 17 | few
CASSVAGGGYGYTF | TGTGCCAGCAGCGTAGCAGGGGGCGGCTATGGCTACACCTTC | TRBJ1-2 | TRBD1 | TRBV9 | 14 | -
CASSIRAGTDTQYF | TGTGCCAGCAGCATCCGAGCGGGCACAGATACGCAGTATTTT | TRBJ2-3 | - | TRBV7-2 | 14 | -
CASSPGLAGGYEQYF | TGCGCCAGCAGCCCGGGACTAGCGGGAGGCTACGAGCAGTACTTC | TRBJ2-7 | TRBD2 | TRBV5-1 | 15 | -
CASSPQGAKDRQYF | TGTGCCAGCAGCCCTCAGGGGGCTAAAGACCGGCAGTACTTC | TRBJ2-7 | TRBD1 | TRBV5-4 | 14 | -
CSVTQKGVGTEAFF | TGCAGCGTCACACAGAAGGGGGTTGGTACTGAAGCTTTCTTT | TRBJ1-1 | - | TRBV29-1 | 14 | -
CASSDRGGLGNTIYF | TGTGCCAGCAGTGACCGAGGGGGCCTAGGAAACACCATATATTTT | TRBJ1-3 | TRBD1 | TRBV6-1 | 15 | -
CASSYNSGANVLTF | TGTGCCAGCAGCTACAACTCTGGGGCCAACGTCCTGACTTTC | TRBJ2-6 | - | TRBV7-9 | 14 | -
CATSAVGLAEETQYF | TGTGCCACCAGTGCCGTCGGACTAGCGGAAGAGACCCAGTACTTC | TRBJ2-5 | TRBD2 | TRBV24-1 | 15 | -
CASTREGGDIQYF | TGTGCCAGTACCCGGGAGGGGGGGGACATTCAGTACTTC | TRBJ2-4 | TRBD2 | TRBV19 | 13 | -
CASREGQLNTEAFF | TGTGCCAGCAGGGAGGGACAGCTGAACACTGAAGCTTTCTTT | TRBJ1-1 | TRBD1 | TRBV28 | 14 | -